The 29 T cell receptor beta chains below come from one sample, sequenced in a study of preoperative IRX-2 immunotherapy in early breast cancer. The treatment: preoperative locoregional IRX-2 cytokine immunotherapy. Assay: immunoSEQ multiplex PCR; the TCRdb copy retains only in-frame clones and omits some. The sample contains approximately 100,000 clones, 86% of which appear only once. The specimen was tumor tissue, collected after IRX-2 immunotherapy. Receptors were obtained from a human donor with breast cancer.

This clone was counted a few times. The germline gene is not matched at one end of the junction; a read error may be the cause. The genes are TRBV7-8 and TRBJ1-5, with D perhaps TRBD1 (5 bases). This CDR3 is 14 amino acids long. Germline CDR1 is SGHVS and CDR2 is FQNEAQ. The CDR3 sequence: CASSRLRGDQPQHF. The CDR3 region has the DNA TGTGCTAGCAGCCGCCTTCGAGGGGATCAGCCCCAGCATTTT.

The chain recombines TRBV18 with TRBJ2-3, with 11 positions matching TRBD2. In germline, CDR1 is KGHSH, CDR2 LQKENI. V dropped 5 bases and J dropped 4; count of bases not matched to a gene: 2. The CDR3 has 14 amino acids. The CDR3 sequence is CASSGTSGPDTQYF. The CDR3 nucleotides read TGTGCCAGCTCAGGGACTAGCGGACCAGATACGCAGTATTTT.

The CDR3 DNA is TGTGCCACCAGGTCTATGCGAGACACTGAAGCTTTCTTT. It specifies CATRSMRDTEAFF. The rearrangement links TRBV6-8 to TRBJ1-1; the D is unclear. The CDR3 is 13 residues long. Germline assignment: CDR1 MNHGY and CDR2 SAAAGT. V lost 10 bases and J 3 bases, leaving 15 bases between the germline ends.

The chain combines TRBV9 with TRBJ2-2; D unresolved. V shed 0 bases and J shed 1 base, with 13 bases lying between them. CDR1 SGDLS and CDR2 YYNGEE come from the germline V gene. This CDR3 comprises 17 residues. The CDR3 DNA reads TGTGCCAGCAGCGTAGCTCGAGGCTGGCTGAACACCGGGGAGCTGTTTTTT. It specifies CASSVARGWLNTGELFF.

The chain carries TRBV6-8 and TRBJ1-4; 7 nucleotides agree with TRBD1. The ends lost 4 bases at V and 0 bases at J; junction bases unmatched: 2. Per the germline V gene, CDR1 is MNHGY and CDR2 is SAAAGT. The CDR3 spans 15 residues. The CDR3 nucleotides are TGTGCCAGCAGTTCGGGACAGACAACTAATGAAAAACTGTTTTTT. Translating it yields CASSSGQTTNEKLFF.

The chain has TRBV6-1 and TRBJ1-2, with D maybe TRBD1 (6 bases). V was cut by 1 base and J by 6 bases, with 15 bases left in between. CDR3 length equals 15 residues. Germline values: CDR1 MNHNS, CDR2 SASEGT. The CDR3 coding sequence is TGTGCCAGCAGTGAAGTACAGGGACTCCCCGATGGCTACACCTTC. Translation gives CASSEVQGLPDGYTF.

Of note for this clone: One end of the junction varies from germline; a read error may be responsible. V and J are TRBV19 and TRBJ2-1, with 7 bases matching TRBD1. The CDR3 is made up of 11 amino acids. Germline V gene sequence: CDR1 LNHDA, CDR2 SQIVND (reference sequence). For the CDR3, the DNA is TGTGCCAGTAGTGATGGGACAGTCCGAGTCTTC. Its translation: CASSDGTVRVF.

The chain joins TRBV5-1 to TRBJ2-7; 9 bases are shared with TRBD1. V shed 8 bases and J 4 bases; nucleotides not matched to a gene: 13. Germline V gene data show CDR1 as SGHRS and CDR2 as YFSETQ. CDR3 length: 15 amino acids. The CDR3 DNA follows: TGCGCCAGTATTTTCTACCCGGGACAGGGATACGAGCAGTACTTC. Translating gives CASIFYPGQGYEQYF.

The chain has TRBV28 and TRBJ2-3; D unresolved. Trimming removed 7 bases from V and 5 bases from J, with 22 bases in between. This CDR3 contains 16 residues. Germline assignment: CDR1 MDHEN and CDR2 SYDVKM. The CDR3 nucleotides read TGTGCCAGCACCCCCGGTGAGCTTATGAGAGGAGATACGCAGTATTTT. It yields the protein CASTPGELMRGDTQYF.

The V gene is TRBV14, the J gene TRBJ2-7; D remains unclear. This CDR3 spans 12 amino acids. The V end was cut by 3 bases, the J end by 2 bases, with 5 bases between. The V gene's germline CDR1 is SGHDN and CDR2 FVKESK. CDR3 nucleotides: TGTGCCAGCAGCCACGGTCCCTACGAGCAGTACTTC. It codes for CASSHGPYEQYF.

V and J are TRBV7-6 and TRBJ1-2, with D possibly TRBD1 on 6 matching bases. The CDR3 spans 15 residues. Per germline, CDR1 SGHVS and CDR2 FNYEAQ. Trimming pared 5 bases from V and 4 bases from J, leaving 17 bases between. In nucleotides, the CDR3 is TGTGCCAGCAGCGTTTCCGGGGGGCAGGGCTATGGCTACACCTTC. The encoded protein is CASSVSGGQGYGYTF.

The chain carries TRBV6-8 and TRBJ1-4; no clear D gene. This CDR3 comprises 13 residues. Per the germline V gene, CDR1 is MNHGY and CDR2 is SAAAGT. V was trimmed by 5 bases and J by 6 bases, leaving 10 bases between them. CDR3 sequence reads: CASSDTADEKLFF. The CDR3 DNA follows: TGTGCCAGCAGTGACACCGCGGATGAAAAACTGTTTTTT.

The chain has TRBV25-1 and TRBJ1-2, with TRBD1 identical over 9 bases. J lost 3 bases, V lost 4 bases, and 6 bases had no gene match. The CDR3 is made up of 15 amino acids. Germline CDR1 is MGHDK and CDR2 is SYGVNS. The DNA for the CDR3 is TGTGCCAGCAGTGGATGGGGACAGGGTCACTATGGCTACACCTTC. It is translated as CASSGWGQGHYGYTF.

V and J are TRBV5-1 and TRBJ2-7, with unresolved D. Trimming stripped 2 bases from V and 5 bases from J, with 14 bases between. The CDR3 extends over 14 amino acids. CDR1 and CDR2 from the germline V gene are SGHRS and YFSETQ. The CDR3 region is CASSFVGSSHEQYF. The CDR3 nucleotides read TGCGCCAGCAGCTTCGTAGGTAGTTCCCACGAGCAGTACTTC.

V usage is TRBV28 and J usage is TRBJ1-4; TRBD1 might be the D (5 bases). Germline assignment: CDR1 MDHEN and CDR2 SYDVKM. The CDR3 is 15 residues long. Between the trimmed V and J ends, which lost 8 bases and 3 bases, there was a span of 16 bases. DNA of the CDR3: TGTGCCAGCGCTCCCCCCGGGGCATCTAATGAAAAACTGTTTTTT. It yields the protein CASAPPGASNEKLFF.

The rearrangement links TRBV19 to TRBJ1-6; D call uncertain. V shed 1 base and J shed 7 bases, with 2 bases lying between them. CDR3 length: 12 residues. The V gene's germline CDR1 is LNHDA and CDR2 SQIVND (reference sequence). The CDR3 protein is CASSIANSPLHF. CDR3 nucleotides: TGTGCCAGTAGTATAGCAAATTCACCCCTCCACTTT.

This chain links TRBV11-3 with TRBJ2-5, with 8 bases that match TRBD1. The V gene end was trimmed by 3 bases and the J gene end by 1 base; junction bases not matched to a gene: 1. Per the germline V gene, CDR1 is SGHNT and CDR2 is YENEEA. The CDR3 is 14 amino acids. In DNA form, the CDR3 reads TGTGCCAGCAGCTTCGGGACAGGCCAAGAGACCCAGTACTTC. Its protein product is CASSFGTGQETQYF.

The chain employs TRBV18 and TRBJ1-5; TRBD1 aligns across 8 bases. Germline V gene sequence: CDR1 KGHSH, CDR2 LQKENI. The CDR3 covers 16 residues. V lost 2 bases to trimming and J lost 5 bases; unmatched junction nucleotides: 8. The CDR3 sequence is CASSPEDRVRDQPQHF. DNA for the CDR3: TGTGCCAGCTCACCAGAGGACAGGGTTAGGGATCAGCCCCAGCATTTT.

On this clone: The limits of the CDR3 on the DNA are not certain, so only TCRdb's listed CDR3 is given. This sequence joins TRBV28 and TRBJ1-5; the table's D gene call, TRBD1, was not cross checked with the DNA. Germline lookup yields CDR1 MDHEN and CDR2 SYDVKM. The CDR3 numbers 16 amino acids, ends counted. The CDR3 spells CASSSSTGLANQPQHF.

The chain combines TRBV6-8 with TRBJ2-2; TRBD1 is a possible D gene (5 bases). The CDR3 spans 15 residues. Germline assignment: CDR1 MNHGY and CDR2 SAAAGT. Deletions cut 7 bases from V and 3 bases from J, with 15 bases between. The CDR3 nucleotides are TGTGCCAGCAAACGCGGTCCAGGGTACACCGGGGAGCTGTTTTTT. It specifies CASKRGPGYTGELFF.

DNA for the CDR3: TGTGCCAGTAGTATTGACTCTGGGGCCAACGTCCTGACTTTC. As protein: CASSIDSGANVLTF. The chain links TRBV19 to TRBJ2-6; no definite D call. CDR3 length: 14 residues. Trimming left V 3 bases short and J 0 bases short, with 3 bases between. Germline lookup yields CDR1 LNHDA and CDR2 SQIVND (reference sequence).

In this sample, this clone turned up many times. The V call is TRBV6-8, the J call TRBJ2-7, with a possible D match to TRBD2 (7 bases). CDR3 size: 13 residues. From germline, CDR1 is MNHGY and CDR2 SAAAGT. The germline V and J ends were trimmed by 8 bases and 6 bases, with 17 bases remaining between them. CDR3 in DNA: TGTGCCAGCGACCTTACGGGGGGCTTCGAGCAGTACTTC. It encodes CASDLTGGFEQYF.

The V and J genes are TRBV11-3 and TRBJ1-5; D is unresolved. The V gene's germline CDR1 is SGHNT and CDR2 YENEEA. The length of the CDR3 is 15 residues. The V and J ends lost 3 bases and 0 bases respectively, with 9 bases between them. In nucleotides, the CDR3 is TGTGCCAGCAGCTTGGGGTCCCATAGCAATCAGCCCCAGCATTTT. Translated, it gives CASSLGSHSNQPQHF.

The chain links TRBV6-8 to TRBJ1-5; no firm D call. The V end was cut by 7 bases, the J end by 2 bases, with 12 bases between. Germline-derived CDR1 and CDR2 are MNHGY and SAAAGT. CDR3 size: 14 residues. The CDR3 loop reads CASTKGYGNQPQHF. DNA of the CDR3: TGTGCCAGCACCAAAGGATATGGCAATCAGCCCCAGCATTTT.

In its sample, this clone was seen once. The V and J genes are TRBV5-1 and TRBJ1-4; D not certain. With 0 bases removed from V and 5 bases from J, the gap between germline ends came to 11 bases. Germline lookup yields CDR1 SGHRS and CDR2 YFSETQ. The CDR3 is 15 amino acids. Here the CDR3 DNA reads TGCGCCAGCAGCTTGGCCGGGAGCTTGAATGAAAAACTGTTTTTT. Translation: CASSLAGSLNEKLFF.

The chain uses TRBV6-8 and TRBJ2-2, with D perhaps matching TRBD1 (6 bases). The CDR3 sequence is 16 residues long. Germline loops: CDR1 MNHGY, CDR2 SAAAGT. V was cut by 4 bases and J by 0 bases, with 12 bases left in between. The CDR3 DNA reads as TGTGCCAGCAGTTCAATGAGGACAGCGAACACCGGGGAGCTGTTTTTT. Protein product: CASSSMRTANTGELFF.

The chain combines TRBV29-1 with TRBJ2-3, with D tentatively TRBD2 (7 bases). CDR1 and CDR2 from the germline V gene are SQVTM and ANQGSEA. Trimming removed 7 bases at V and 5 bases at J, with 22 bases between. CDR3 length: 15 amino acids. CDR3: CSGGSRGRGVDTQYF. The CDR3 coding sequence is TGCAGCGGGGGATCTAGGGGGAGGGGAGTAGATACGCAGTATTTT.

J is TRBJ2-7 and V is TRBV28; 8 bases map to TRBD2. V lost 7 bases, J lost 3 bases, and 8 bases stayed unmatched. The CDR3 runs to 14 residues. CDR1 MDHEN and CDR2 SYDVKM come from the germline V gene. As DNA, the CDR3 is TGTGCCAGCAATCAACGCGGGGGGCTCTACGAGCAGTACTTC. It encodes CASNQRGGLYEQYF.

The chain couples TRBV10-1 to TRBJ2-7; D is uncertain. The germline V and J ends were trimmed by 1 base and 2 bases, with 9 bases remaining between them. Germline-derived CDR1 and CDR2 are WNHNN and SYGVQD (reference sequence). The CDR3 loop spans 14 amino acids. The DNA for the CDR3 is TGCGCCAGCAGTGAGTGGGCTAGAACCTACGAGCAGTACTTC. This gives the protein CASSEWARTYEQYF.